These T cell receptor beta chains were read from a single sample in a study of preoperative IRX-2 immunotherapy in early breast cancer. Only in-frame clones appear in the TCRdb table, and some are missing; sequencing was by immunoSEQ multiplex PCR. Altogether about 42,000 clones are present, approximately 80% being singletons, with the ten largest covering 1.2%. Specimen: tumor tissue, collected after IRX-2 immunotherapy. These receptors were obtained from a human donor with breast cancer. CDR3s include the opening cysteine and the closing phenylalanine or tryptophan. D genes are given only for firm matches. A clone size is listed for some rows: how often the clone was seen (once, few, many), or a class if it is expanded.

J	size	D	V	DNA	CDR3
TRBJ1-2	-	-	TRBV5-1	TGCGCCAGCAGCCCTGAAACCTGGACAGCCTCTAACTATGGCTACACCTTC	CASSPETWTASNYGYTF
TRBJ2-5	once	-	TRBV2	TGTGCCAGCAGCTCCCCGGCAGGGCTAGAGACCCAGTACTTC	CASSSPAGLETQYF
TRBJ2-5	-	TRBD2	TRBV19	TGTGCCAGTAGTATAGATACGGGGGGGGAGACCCAGTACTTC	CASSIDTGGETQYF
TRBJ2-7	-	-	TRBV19	TGTGCCAGTAGTATAGCGGCAGGGGCCTACGAGCAGTACTTC	CASSIAAGAYEQYF
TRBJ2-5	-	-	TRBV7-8	TGTGCCAGCAGCTTCAACAACGAGGAGACCCAGTACTTC	CASSFNNEETQYF
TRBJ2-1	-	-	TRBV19	TGTGCCAGTAGTATAGGGTGGACCTACAATGAGCAGTTCTTC	CASSIGWTYNEQFF
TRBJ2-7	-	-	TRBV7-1	TGTGCCAGCAGCCAAGGGTCTGGCGGGGCACCCTACGAGCAGTACTTC	CASSQGSGGAPYEQYF
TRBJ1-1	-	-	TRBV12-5	TGTGCTAGTGGTTTGGTACCTAACGGGGAATATGAAGCTTTCTTT	CASGLVPNGEYEAFF
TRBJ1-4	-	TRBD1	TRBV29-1	TGCAGCGTTGGGACAGGAGCCTCCATTAATGAAAAACTGTTTTTT	CSVGTGASINEKLFF
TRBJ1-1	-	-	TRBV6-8	TGTGCCAGCAGTTACTCGGAGTCAACTGAAGCTTTCTTT	CASSYSESTEAFF
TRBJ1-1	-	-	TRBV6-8	TGTGCCAGTGGGGTCACAGAGAACACTGAAGCTTTCTTT	CASGVTENTEAFF
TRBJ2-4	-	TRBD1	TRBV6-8	TGTGCCAGCAGTGGACAGGGCAAAAACATTCAGTACTTC	CASSGQGKNIQYF
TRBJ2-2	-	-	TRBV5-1	TGCGCCAGCAGTCAGGATCCCTCCTACACCGGGGAGCTGTTTTTT	CASSQDPSYTGELFF
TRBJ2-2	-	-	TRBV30	TGTGCCAGCAGCAGGGGGGTGGGCACCGGGGAGCTGTTTTTT	CASSRGVGTGELFF
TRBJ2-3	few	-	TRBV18	TGTGCCAGCTCACCAGGACCAGATACGCAGTATTTT	CASSPGPDTQYF
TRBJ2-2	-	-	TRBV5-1	TGCGCCAGCAGCTTGGGGCTCCCGAACACCGGGGAGCTGTTTTTT	CASSLGLPNTGELFF
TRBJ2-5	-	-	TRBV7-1	TGTGCCAGCAGCGCCCGGGACACCGGCCAAGAGACCCAGTACTTC	CASSARDTGQETQYF
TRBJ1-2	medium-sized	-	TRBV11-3	TGTGCCAGCGGGGATATCGCCTGGAGGGGCTATGGCTACACCTTC	CASGDIAWRGYGYTF
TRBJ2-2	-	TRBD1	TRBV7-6	TGTGCCAGCAGCTTAACTGGGCAGGGGGCGCGGATCGGGGAGCTGTTTTTT	CASSLTGQGARIGELFF
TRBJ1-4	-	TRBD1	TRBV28	TGTGCCAGCAGTGGGGGACAGGGGAGCGGAAAACTGTTTTTT	CASSGGQGSGKLFF
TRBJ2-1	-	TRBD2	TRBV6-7	TGTGCCAGCAGTGAAGCGCTAGCGGGGTCCTACAATGAGCAGTTCTTC	CASSEALAGSYNEQFF
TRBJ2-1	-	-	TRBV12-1	TGTGCCAGCAGCTCCCTGGACACCCCCAACGAGCAGTTCTTC	CASSSLDTPNEQFF
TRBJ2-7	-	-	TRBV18	TGTGCCAGCTCACCACGGCAAGGCGAGCAGTACTTC	CASSPRQGEQYF
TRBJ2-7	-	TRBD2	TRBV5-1	TGCGCCAGCAGCTCGGGGTTGGCGGGAGGGCCGTTGTCCTACGAGCAGTACTTC	CASSSGLAGGPLSYEQYF
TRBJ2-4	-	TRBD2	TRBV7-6	TGTGCCAGCAGTTCCGCCTTACTAGCGGGGAACCTAGCCAAAAACATTCAGTACTTC	CASSSALLAGNLAKNIQYF
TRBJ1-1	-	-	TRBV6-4	TGTGCCAGCAGGTACAACGGAGAAGCTTTCTTT	CASRYNGEAFF
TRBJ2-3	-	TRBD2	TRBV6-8	TGTGCCATCGCCGGGAGGTCCCCAGATACGCAGTATTTT	CAIAGRSPDTQYF